The 18 T cell receptor beta chains below were found in one sample sequenced in a study of identical twins. From the 5' RACE reads, TCRdb called clonotypes with MiXCR, one entry per CDR3 protein. The sample carries 1.5 million or so distinct CDR3 sequences, about 32% recorded once. Sequencing input: cord blood. These receptors were obtained from a newborn girl in good health.

As concerns this clonotype: Relative to the germline gene, one junction end is altered; a read error may explain this. The chain joins TRBV2 to TRBJ2-7; 7 bases are a match to TRBD2. This CDR3 has 15 amino acids. In germline, CDR1 is SNHLY, CDR2 FYNNEI. CDR3 nucleotides: TGTGCCAGCAGTGCCTCTAGCGGCAAGACCTATGAGCAGTACTTC. Its protein product is CASSASSGKTYEQYF.

The V gene is TRBV2, the J gene TRBJ2-1; D might be TRBD1 (6 bases). There are 16 residues in the CDR3. V gave up 3 bases and J gave up 7 bases, with 19 bases separating them. Germline loops: CDR1 SNHLY, CDR2 FYNNEI. For the CDR3, the DNA is TGTGCCAGCAGTGACGTCCCTCGGACAGTAAGGAATGAGCAGTTCTTC. Translating gives CASSDVPRTVRNEQFF.

The chain carries TRBV10-3 and TRBJ2-7, with 10 nucleotides matching TRBD1. The germline V gene encodes CDR1 ENHRY and CDR2 SYGVKD. With 8 bases clipped from V and 5 bases from J, the junction kept 0 bases outside the gene matches. CDR3 size: 11 residues. CDR3 DNA sequence: TGTGCCATCGGACAGGGGGACGAGCAGTACTTC. It yields the protein CAIGQGDEQYF.

The chain combines TRBV7-2 with TRBJ2-3; TRBD2 aligns across 13 bases. V was pared by 4 bases and J by 5 bases, with 6 bases of the junction left unmatched. Germline CDR1 is SGHTA and CDR2 is FQGNSA. The CDR3 spans 16 residues. This chain's CDR3 is CASSSRLAGGIDTQYF. DNA of the CDR3: TGTGCCAGCAGCTCGCGACTAGCGGGAGGAATAGATACGCAGTATTTT. Filled out from reference TRBV7-2 and TRBJ2-3, the complete variable domain reads GAGVSQSPSNKVTEKGKDVELRCDPISGHTALYWYRQSLGQGLEFLIYFQGNSAPDKSGLPSDRFSAERTGGSVSTLTIQRTQQEDSAVYLCASSSRLAGGIDTQYFGPGTRLTVL.

The CDR3 region is CASSDVPGQYTGELFF. The CDR3 nucleotides are TGTGCCAGCAGCGACGTCCCCGGACAGTACACCGGGGAGCTGTTTTTT. This rearrangement joins TRBV7-9 to TRBJ2-2; D possibly corresponds to TRBD1 (6 bases). Deletions cut 5 bases from V and 3 bases from J, with 16 bases between. CDR3 length: 16 amino acids. Germline assignment: CDR1 SEHNR and CDR2 FQNEAQ (reference sequence).

The chain links TRBV20-1 to TRBJ2-4; TRBD1 aligns across 7 bases. TRBJ2-7 matches the DNA end more closely, so the J call is doubtful. CDR1 and CDR2 from the germline V gene are DFQATT and SNEGSKA (reference sequence). The CDR3 is 15 amino acids. The CDR3 protein is CSARALGQWSYEQYF. The CDR3 region has the DNA TGCAGTGCTAGAGCTCTGGGACAGTGGAGCTACGAGCAGTACTTC.

The chain recombines TRBV6-1 with TRBJ1-5, with unresolved D. Trimming removed 3 bases from V and 2 bases from J, with 8 bases in between. Per germline, CDR1 MNHNS and CDR2 SASEGT. This CDR3 comprises 14 residues. CDR3 loop: CASSDIGGNQPQHF. The CDR3 coding sequence is TGTGCCAGCAGTGATATCGGGGGCAATCAGCCCCAGCATTTT.

A few counts support this clonotype. This chain joins TRBV27 and TRBJ1-2; the D is unclear. Looked up from germline, CDR1 is MNHEY and CDR2 is SMNVEV (reference sequence). The length of the CDR3 is 15 residues. V shed 4 bases and J shed 5 bases, with 17 bases lying between them. The CDR3 coding sequence is TGTGCCAGCAGTTCCCCGACGCTGATTAAGTATGGCTACACCTTC. Amino acid sequence: CASSSPTLIKYGYTF.

This clonotype was observed a few times. V is TRBV2 and J is TRBJ1-2, with 9 bases identical to TRBD1. Germline CDR1 SNHLY, CDR2 FYNNEI. With V trimmed by 7 bases and J by 1 base, 10 bases remained unmatched. This CDR3 is built from 16 residues. The CDR3: CASNTGTGSLNYGYTF. The DNA for the CDR3 is TGTGCCAGCAATACCGGGACAGGGAGCCTTAACTATGGCTACACCTTC.

The chain joins TRBV7-2 to TRBJ1-2; TRBD1 aligns across 8 bases. The CDR3 sequence is 14 residues long. After removal of 5 bases from V and 8 bases from J, the junction contained 10 bases not matched to a gene. The V gene's germline CDR1 is SGHTA and CDR2 FQGNSA. The DNA for the CDR3 is TGTGCCAGCAGCGAGGACAGGGAGGGAGTCGGCTACACCTTC. This encodes CASSEDREGVGYTF.

As to this clonotype: The junction differs from germline at one of its ends, possibly a read error. The CDR3 DNA is TGTGCCAGCGGCTTATTATCCCTGATCCAGGACAGTTCAGCGGGAGATCATCACAATGAGCAGTTCTTC. It yields the protein CASGLLSLIQDSSAGDHHNEQFF. The rearrangement joins TRBV11-1 to TRBJ2-1, with 8 bases matching TRBD2. This CDR3 spans 23 amino acids. CDR1 is SGHAT and CDR2 is FQDESV in the germline V gene (reference sequence).

The chain uses TRBV6-5 and TRBJ1-1; possibly TRBD1 for D (5 bases). V lost 0 bases to trimming and J lost 0 bases, with 14 bases between them. Germline-derived CDR1 and CDR2 are MNHEY and SVGAGI. CDR3 length: 17 residues. As DNA, the CDR3 is TGTGCCAGCAGTTACTCGATCGTCCCGGGGGTGAACACTGAAGCTTTCTTT. Its protein product is CASSYSIVPGVNTEAFF.

The rearrangement uses TRBV10-3 and TRBJ2-7; 9 nucleotides agree with TRBD2. V was pared by 6 bases and J by 0 bases, with 9 bases of the junction left unmatched. The CDR3 spans 16 residues. Germline loops: CDR1 ENHRY, CDR2 SYGVKD. The CDR3 sequence is CAISLTSGPSSYEQYF. The CDR3 DNA follows: TGTGCCATCAGCCTAACTAGCGGGCCGAGCTCCTACGAGCAGTACTTC.

The chain has TRBV18 and TRBJ2-1, with D unclear. V shed 2 bases and J shed 10 bases, with 12 bases lying between them. The CDR3 sequence is 13 residues long. CDR1 and CDR2 (germline): KGHSH, LQKENI. The CDR3 DNA reads TGTGCCAGCTCACCAAGGGATCTCTACGAGCAGTTCTTC. Translating it yields CASSPRDLYEQFF.

The chain recombines TRBV12-3 or TRBV12-4 with TRBJ2-5; 7 bases agree with TRBD1. This CDR3 spans 13 amino acids. J gave up 5 bases and V 5 bases, and 5 bases lay outside the gene matches. This chain's CDR3 is CASSRQGWETQYF. The CDR3 DNA is TGTGCCAGCAGTAGACAGGGTTGGGAGACCCAGTACTTC.

CDR3 in amino acids: CASSLMGRVNYGYTF. CDR3 DNA sequence: TGTGCCAGCAGCTTAATGGGGAGGGTTAACTATGGCTACACCTTC. The V and J genes are TRBV7-2 and TRBJ1-2; D remains ambiguous. CDR3 length equals 15 residues. The V gene's germline CDR1 is SGHTA and CDR2 FQGNSA. V dropped 2 bases and J dropped 1 base, with 11 bases sitting between them.

This clonotype was seen a few times. This CDR3 is CATSEQRGGYNEQFF. CDR3 coding DNA: TGTGCCACCAGCGAACAGCGGGGGGGCTACAATGAGCAGTTCTTC. The chain couples TRBV15 to TRBJ2-1; 10 bases are shared with TRBD2. The CDR3 is 15 residues long. Per the germline V gene, CDR1 is LNHNV and CDR2 is YYDKDF (reference sequence). V shed 5 bases, J shed 3 bases, and the junction held 4 bases outside the gene matches.

Only a few counts were recorded for this clonotype. CDR3 nucleotides: TGTGCCAGCAGTGAAATTCCCCGACAGCTCACCTACGAGCAGTACTTC. It encodes CASSEIPRQLTYEQYF. The V call is TRBV6-1, the J call TRBJ2-7, with D possibly matching TRBD1 (5 bases). The CDR3 covers 16 residues. Trimming took off 2 bases at V and 2 bases at J, with 16 bases between the two ends. Germline lookup yields CDR1 MNHNS and CDR2 SASEGT.